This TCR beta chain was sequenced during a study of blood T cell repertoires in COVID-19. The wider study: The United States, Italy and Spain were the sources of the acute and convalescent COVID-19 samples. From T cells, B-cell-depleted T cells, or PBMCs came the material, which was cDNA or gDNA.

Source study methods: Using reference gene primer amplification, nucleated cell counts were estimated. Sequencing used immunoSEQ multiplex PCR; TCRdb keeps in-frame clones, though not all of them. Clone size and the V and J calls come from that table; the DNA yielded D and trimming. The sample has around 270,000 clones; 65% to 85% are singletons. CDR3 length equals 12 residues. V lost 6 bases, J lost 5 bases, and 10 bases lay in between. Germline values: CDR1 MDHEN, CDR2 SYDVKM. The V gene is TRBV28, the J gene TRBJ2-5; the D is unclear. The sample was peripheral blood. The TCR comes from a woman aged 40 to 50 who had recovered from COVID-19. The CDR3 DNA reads TGTGCCAGCAGATTCCCCGGGGAGACCCAGTACTTC. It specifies CASRFPGETQYF.